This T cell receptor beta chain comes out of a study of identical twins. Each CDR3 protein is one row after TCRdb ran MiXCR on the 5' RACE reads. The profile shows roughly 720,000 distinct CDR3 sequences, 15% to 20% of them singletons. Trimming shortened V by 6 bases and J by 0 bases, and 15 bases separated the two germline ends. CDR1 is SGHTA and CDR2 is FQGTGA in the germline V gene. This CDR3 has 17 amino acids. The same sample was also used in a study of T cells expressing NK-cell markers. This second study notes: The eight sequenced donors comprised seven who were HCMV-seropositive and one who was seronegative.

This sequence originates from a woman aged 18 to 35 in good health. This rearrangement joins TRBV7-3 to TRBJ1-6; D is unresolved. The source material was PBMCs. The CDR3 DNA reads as TGTGCCAGCAGTAACCCCGGCGGGAGCTCCTATAATTCACCCCTCCACTTT. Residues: CASSNPGGSSYNSPLHF.